This passage covers 10 T cell receptor beta chains from one sample sequenced in a study of tumor-infiltrating lymphocytes in primary liver carcinoma. Unsorted bulk tissue, about 18-31 mg of it, served as the source for co-extraction of RNA and DNA. A primer matching the constant region was used to make TCR beta cDNA from approximately 0.55 ug of total RNA. Three nested multiplex PCR rounds of slightly modified ARM-PCR generated TCR beta libraries. Two initial PCR rounds of approximately 10 cycles each paired TRBV1-TRBV30 forward primers with a C-beta reverse primer. TCRdb re-analysed the multiplex PCR reads in MiXCR, keeping a single row per CDR3 protein. The data contain about 32,000 distinct CDR3 sequences, 60% to 85% of them singletons. Material for sequencing was liver tumor tissue from sampling region 5. Subset described: tumor region T5, tumor centre. These receptors were taken from a man aged 40-55 years with primary liver carcinoma and hepatitis B virus infection.

In regard to this clonotype: The junction shows a germline mismatch at one end, possibly a read error. The rearrangement uses TRBV29-1 and TRBJ2-7; D possibly matches TRBD1 or TRBD2 (6 bases each). Germline CDR1 and CDR2: SQVTM and ANQGSEA. The CDR3 runs 14 residues. Written as DNA, the CDR3 is TGCAGTGTTGGGGGGCAGGCCGTGCCCTACGAGCAGTACTTC. Amino acid sequence: CSVGGQAVPYEQYF.

The rearrangement joins TRBV29-1 to TRBJ2-5; 11 bases align to TRBD1. From germline, CDR1 is SQVTM and CDR2 ANQGSEA. V shed 7 bases and J 5 bases; nucleotides not matched to a gene: 12. This CDR3 is 15 amino acids long. CDR3 nucleotide sequence: TGCAGCGATGATACGGACAGGGGGCGTGGTGAGACCCAGTACTTC. This encodes CSDDTDRGRGETQYF.

Remarks on this clonotype: Here the CDR3 omits its conserved ending phenylalanine or tryptophan, so a read error is the likely source. The chain recombines TRBV4-2 with TRBJ2-7; a possible D gene is TRBD1 (6 bases). The CDR3 is 17 residues long. In germline, CDR1 is LGHNA, CDR2 YNFKEQ. CDR3 region: CASSQEGKTGFSYEQYS. CDR3 bases: TGTGCCAGCAGCCAAGAGGGAAAGACAGGTTTCTCGTACGAACAGTACTCC.

For this clonotype: Germline is not matched at one junction end, which may reflect a read error. V and J are TRBV11-2 and TRBJ2-1; 7 bases are shared with TRBD2. Germline values: CDR1 SGHAT, CDR2 FQNNGV. This CDR3 region has 19 residues. The CDR3 reads CSSNLDGRFSGTLYNEQLF. The CDR3 DNA reads as TGTTCCAGCAACTTAGATGGGCGATTCAGCGGGACCCTTTACAATGAGCAGCTCTTC.

About this clonotype: No conserved phenylalanine or tryptophan ends this CDR3, so it is likely a read error. The DNA is omitted, as the CDR3 cannot be located on it reliably, and the CDR3 follows TCRdb's listing. V gene TRBV6-2 or TRBV6-3 combines with J gene TRBJ1-1; the table's D call of TRBD1 was not tested on the DNA. The germline CDR1 and CDR2 sequences are MNHEY and SVGEGT. Both ends counted, the CDR3 spans 14 residues. CDR3 protein: CASRGQGRWTEASY.

The chain couples TRBV7-9 to TRBJ2-3; TRBD2 matches 16 bases. The CDR3 covers 20 residues. V shed 4 bases, J shed 8 bases, and the junction held 18 bases outside the gene matches. CDR1 is SEHNR, CDR2 FQNEAQ, per germline (reference sequence). The CDR3 loop reads CASSWPQGLAGGPASGTQYF. The DNA of the CDR3 is TGTGCCAGCAGCTGGCCCCAGGGACTAGCGGGAGGGCCGGCTTCAGGTACGCAGTATTTT.

Remarks on this clonotype: Because it lacks the conserved phenylalanine or tryptophan at the end, this CDR3 is likely a read error. The chain recombines TRBV28 with TRBJ2-6; D uncertain. Trimming shortened V by 3 bases and J by 1 base, and 16 bases separated the two germline ends. The CDR3 is 18 amino acids. Germline CDR1 reads MDHEN; CDR2 reads SYDVKM. As DNA, the CDR3 is TGTGCCAGCAGTTTCCTGCCAGTGTCTGGATCTGGGGCCAACGTCCTGACTTCC. Its protein is CASSFLPVSGSGANVLTS.

For this clonotype: The CDR3 carries no conserved terminal phenylalanine or tryptophan, so it likely arises from a read error. The DNA is left out, because the CDR3 cannot be placed on it with certainty; the CDR3 is given as TCRdb lists it. This chain uses TRBV11-2 with TRBJ2-7; the tabulated D call, TRBD2, remains unverified against the DNA. Germline V gene data show CDR1 as SGHAT and CDR2 as FQNNGV. The CDR3 adds up to 16 amino acids, both ends counted. CDR3 protein: CASSLDGLSGRYGQCL.

For this clonotype: At one of its ends the junction is not consistent with the germline gene, which may arise from a read error. V gene TRBV25-1 combines with J gene TRBJ2-7; D is uncertain. This CDR3 has 12 residues. Germline CDR1 MGHDK, CDR2 SYGVNS. CDR3: CVTHGHAYEQYF. For the CDR3, the DNA is TGTGTCACCCATGGGCATGCCTATGAGCAGTACTTC.

Comment on this clonotype: This clone may be a read error of a much larger clone one base away. The chain uses TRBV15 and TRBJ2-5; D not certain. Germline loops: CDR1 LNHNV, CDR2 YYDKDF (reference sequence). V was pared by 3 bases and J by 8 bases, with 13 bases between. The CDR3 loop spans 13 amino acids. CDR3 nucleotides: TGTGCCACCAGCAGGAGTCCCAAAAGCACCCAGTACTTC. This gives the protein CATSRSPKSTQYF.